Listed here are 21 T cell receptor beta chains from one sample, sequenced in a study of shared clonotypes between healthy human individuals. Data came from immunoSEQ multiplex PCR; TCRdb stores just in-frame clones and leaves some out. Here the sample spans approximately 2,300,000 clones, roughly 92% being singletons. Material: naive CD4+ T cells from PBMCs. Subset meaning: CD45RA+ positively selected. The receptor source for this set is a man younger than 35 in good health. Some clones in this sample may be carry-over from other donors' samples.

This chain links TRBV11-2 with TRBJ2-6; 7 nucleotides match TRBD1. Germline V gene data show CDR1 as SGHAT and CDR2 as FQNNGV. The CDR3 runs 18 residues. V shed 5 bases, J shed 2 bases, and the junction held 12 bases outside the gene matches. CDR3 in DNA: TGTGCCAGCAGCATGCTAGGGGGCGGTAGGACTGGGGCCAACGTCCTGACTTTC. Encoded protein: CASSMLGGGRTGANVLTF.

This clone has just one count. The CDR3 nucleotides read TGTGCCAGCAGTTACAGGGGGCTGCAGACAGATACGCAGTATTTT. This encodes CASSYRGLQTDTQYF. The chain employs TRBV6-5 and TRBJ2-3; 7 positions agree with TRBD1. CDR1 and CDR2 (germline): MNHEY, SVGAGI. V shed 2 bases and J 3 bases; nucleotides not matched to a gene: 5. CDR3 size: 15 residues.

This clone occurred once. J is TRBJ1-2 and V is TRBV6-1; D is ambiguous. V was shortened by 2 bases and J by 1 base, with 23 bases between the two germline ends. CDR1 MNHNS and CDR2 SASEGT come from the germline V gene. The CDR3 extends over 19 amino acids. The CDR3 spells CASSEQLKMTRGGNYGYTF. In nucleotides, the CDR3 is TGTGCCAGCAGTGAACAACTAAAGATGACCCGAGGAGGTAACTATGGCTACACCTTC.

This chain links TRBV7-2 with TRBJ2-1, with 7 bases that match TRBD2. The germline gives CDR1 SGHTA, CDR2 FQGNSA. J gave up 4 bases and V 4 bases, and 4 bases lay outside the gene matches. The length of the CDR3 is 14 residues. CDR3 coding DNA: TGTGCCAGCAGCTCCAGCGGGACTTACAATGAGCAGTTCTTC. It translates to CASSSSGTYNEQFF. The full variable domain, completed using reference TRBV7-2 and TRBJ2-1, is GAGVSQSPSNKVTEKGKDVELRCDPISGHTALYWYRQSLGQGLEFLIYFQGNSAPDKSGLPSDRFSAERTGGSVSTLTIQRTQQEDSAVYLCASSSSGTYNEQFFGPGTRLTVL.

The chain recombines TRBV9 with TRBJ1-1; 10 positions agree with TRBD1. J lost 5 bases, V lost 3 bases, and 10 bases had no gene match. The CDR3 covers 16 residues. Germline V gene lookup returns CDR1 SGDLS and CDR2 YYNGEE. As DNA, the CDR3 is TGTGCCAGCAGCGACGGACAGGGGGTGCGAAAGACTGAAGCTTTCTTT. Amino acids: CASSDGQGVRKTEAFF.

CDR3 sequence (DNA): TGTGCCAGCAGTTTACCGGACCTAAAATCCTACGAGCAGTACTTC. It is translated as CASSLPDLKSYEQYF. This chain uses TRBV28 with TRBJ2-7; no firm D call. Germline loops: CDR1 MDHEN, CDR2 SYDVKM. Trimming stripped 2 bases from V and 1 base from J, with 12 bases between. This CDR3 has 15 amino acids.

This clone was detected once. The V gene is TRBV30, the J gene TRBJ1-6; D perhaps matches TRBD1 (5 bases). CDR3 length equals 17 residues. Germline V gene sequence: CDR1 GTSNPN, CDR2 SVGIG (reference sequence). Deletions cut 0 bases from V and 0 bases from J, with 12 bases between. CDR3 loop: CAWSVFKGSSYNSPLHF. As DNA, the CDR3 is TGTGCCTGGAGTGTTTTTAAGGGGAGCTCCTATAATTCACCCCTCCACTTT.

The genes are TRBV4-1 and TRBJ1-2; D unclear. The CDR3 has 16 residues. V shed 0 bases and J shed 6 bases, with 17 bases lying between them. CDR1 is MGHRA and CDR2 is YSYEKL in the germline V gene. The CDR3 loop reads CASSQDKMVSPHGYTF. Written as DNA, the CDR3 is TGCGCCAGCAGCCAAGATAAAATGGTTTCGCCGCATGGCTACACCTTC.

The gene calls are TRBV7-9 and TRBJ2-1; 11 bases line up with TRBD2. After removal of 6 bases from V and 5 bases from J, the junction contained 9 bases not matched to a gene. The germline V gene has CDR1 SEHNR and CDR2 FQNEAQ (reference sequence). This CDR3 is 16 amino acids long. This chain's CDR3 is CASRPRGTSGNNEQFF. The DNA for the CDR3 is TGTGCCAGCAGACCCCGTGGGACTAGCGGTAACAATGAGCAGTTCTTC.

The chain uses TRBV19 and TRBJ2-7; perhaps TRBD2 as D (5 bases). Germline CDR1 reads LNHDA; CDR2 reads SQIVND (reference sequence). This CDR3 is 12 amino acids long. V dropped 10 bases and J dropped 4 bases, with 14 bases sitting between them. As DNA, the CDR3 is TGTGCCACTTACACACCGGGGTACGAGCAGTACTTC. Encoded protein: CATYTPGYEQYF.

The rearrangement uses TRBV6-5 and TRBJ2-3; no clear D. The CDR3 contains 14 residues. Germline lookup yields CDR1 MNHEY and CDR2 SVGAGI. With 7 bases removed from V and 0 bases from J, the gap between germline ends came to 11 bases. The CDR3 DNA is TGTGCCAGCAACCCTTTACGCAGCACAGATACGCAGTATTTT. This encodes CASNPLRSTDTQYF.

This chain links TRBV7-2 with TRBJ1-2, with 10 nucleotides matching TRBD1. The CDR3 has 14 residues. Germline trimming cut 5 bases from V and 5 bases from J; bases unmatched to any gene: 5. CDR1 SGHTA and CDR2 FQGNSA come from the germline V gene. CDR3: CASSRQGAGYGYTF. CDR3 DNA: TGTGCCAGCAGCAGACAGGGGGCGGGGTATGGCTACACCTTC. Filled out from reference TRBV7-2 and TRBJ1-2, the complete variable domain reads GAGVSQSPSNKVTEKGKDVELRCDPISGHTALYWYRQSLGQGLEFLIYFQGNSAPDKSGLPSDRFSAERTGGSVSTLTIQRTQQEDSAVYLCASSRQGAGYGYTFGSGTRLTVV.

The rearrangement joins TRBV6-1 to TRBJ2-3; D remains ambiguous. V dropped 3 bases and J dropped 4 bases, with 17 bases sitting between them. This CDR3 has 16 residues. CDR1 MNHNS and CDR2 SASEGT come from the germline V gene. CDR3 amino acids: CASSDRLTQVADTQYF. The DNA of the CDR3 is TGTGCCAGCAGTGATCGGCTGACCCAAGTGGCAGATACGCAGTATTTT.

The chain couples TRBV4-1 to TRBJ2-2; TRBD1 matches 7 bases. The germline CDR1 and CDR2 sequences are MGHRA and YSYEKL. Trimming cost V 3 bases and J 2 bases; bases outside gene matches: 6. The CDR3 is made up of 16 amino acids. The CDR3 region is CASSHVGQHNTGELFF. The CDR3 nucleotides read TGCGCCAGCAGCCACGTGGGACAGCATAACACCGGGGAGCTGTTTTTT.

The chain joins TRBV7-9 to TRBJ2-1; 10 positions match TRBD1. From germline, CDR1 is SEHNR and CDR2 FQNEAQ (reference sequence). The length of the CDR3 is 16 residues. J lost 5 bases, V lost 5 bases, and 9 bases had no gene match. CDR3 amino acids: CASSRFRGTGDNEQFF. The CDR3 DNA is TGTGCCAGCAGCCGATTCCGGGGGACAGGGGACAATGAGCAGTTCTTC.

The gene calls are TRBV6-5 and TRBJ1-2; possibly TRBD1 for D (5 bases). CDR1 and CDR2 from the germline V gene are MNHEY and SVGAGI. The CDR3 runs 15 residues. The V end was cut by 7 bases, the J end by 4 bases, with 19 bases between. CDR3 loop: CASTSGTAHIYGYTF. In nucleotides, the CDR3 is TGTGCCAGCACCTCCGGGACGGCGCATATCTATGGCTACACCTTC.

The chain combines TRBV18 with TRBJ2-1; no definite D call. CDR3 length equals 14 residues. The germline V and J ends were trimmed by 4 bases and 2 bases, with 9 bases remaining between them. Germline V lookup: CDR1 KGHSH, CDR2 LQKENI. This CDR3 is CASSRASAYNEQFF. DNA for the CDR3: TGTGCCAGCTCACGAGCTAGTGCCTACAATGAGCAGTTCTTC.

V gene TRBV4-1 combines with J gene TRBJ2-7, with TRBD2 matching 12 bases. This CDR3 is 19 amino acids long. The germline V gene encodes CDR1 MGHRA and CDR2 YSYEKL. The trim removed 2 bases at V and 0 bases at J, leaving 11 bases unmatched. The CDR3 coding sequence is TGCGCCAGCAGCCAAAAAGCCCCGTCGACTAGCGGGGGCTCCTACGAGCAGTACTTC. Encoded protein: CASSQKAPSTSGGSYEQYF.

As for this clone: Other DNA sequences of this sample code for an identical CDR3. The V gene is TRBV28, the J gene TRBJ1-2; unclear D gene. Trimming shortened V by 5 bases and J by 5 bases, and 6 bases separated the two germline ends. Germline V CDR1 and CDR2: MDHEN, SYDVKM. The CDR3 length is 11 residues. The CDR3 DNA is TGTGCCAGCAGTCAACCTTATGGCTACACCTTC. Protein sequence: CASSQPYGYTF.

V usage is TRBV19 and J usage is TRBJ1-3; D uncertain. Germline V CDR1 and CDR2: LNHDA, SQIVND (reference sequence). Trimming took 3 bases from V and 0 from J, leaving 9 bases between them. The CDR3 covers 15 residues. CDR3 sequence (DNA): TGTGCCAGTAGTATGAGTCCGGGCTCTGGAAACACCATATATTTT. Protein product: CASSMSPGSGNTIYF.

In nucleotides, the CDR3 is TGTGCCACCAGCGGCGAGTACAGCACAGGGACGGGGAACATTCAGTACTTC. Protein: CATSGEYSTGTGNIQYF. The gene calls are TRBV15 and TRBJ2-4; a weak D match, TRBD1 (6 bases). There are 17 residues in the CDR3. The V gene's germline CDR1 is LNHNV and CDR2 YYDKDF (reference sequence). Trimming cost V 5 bases and J 7 bases, with 24 bases left between them.